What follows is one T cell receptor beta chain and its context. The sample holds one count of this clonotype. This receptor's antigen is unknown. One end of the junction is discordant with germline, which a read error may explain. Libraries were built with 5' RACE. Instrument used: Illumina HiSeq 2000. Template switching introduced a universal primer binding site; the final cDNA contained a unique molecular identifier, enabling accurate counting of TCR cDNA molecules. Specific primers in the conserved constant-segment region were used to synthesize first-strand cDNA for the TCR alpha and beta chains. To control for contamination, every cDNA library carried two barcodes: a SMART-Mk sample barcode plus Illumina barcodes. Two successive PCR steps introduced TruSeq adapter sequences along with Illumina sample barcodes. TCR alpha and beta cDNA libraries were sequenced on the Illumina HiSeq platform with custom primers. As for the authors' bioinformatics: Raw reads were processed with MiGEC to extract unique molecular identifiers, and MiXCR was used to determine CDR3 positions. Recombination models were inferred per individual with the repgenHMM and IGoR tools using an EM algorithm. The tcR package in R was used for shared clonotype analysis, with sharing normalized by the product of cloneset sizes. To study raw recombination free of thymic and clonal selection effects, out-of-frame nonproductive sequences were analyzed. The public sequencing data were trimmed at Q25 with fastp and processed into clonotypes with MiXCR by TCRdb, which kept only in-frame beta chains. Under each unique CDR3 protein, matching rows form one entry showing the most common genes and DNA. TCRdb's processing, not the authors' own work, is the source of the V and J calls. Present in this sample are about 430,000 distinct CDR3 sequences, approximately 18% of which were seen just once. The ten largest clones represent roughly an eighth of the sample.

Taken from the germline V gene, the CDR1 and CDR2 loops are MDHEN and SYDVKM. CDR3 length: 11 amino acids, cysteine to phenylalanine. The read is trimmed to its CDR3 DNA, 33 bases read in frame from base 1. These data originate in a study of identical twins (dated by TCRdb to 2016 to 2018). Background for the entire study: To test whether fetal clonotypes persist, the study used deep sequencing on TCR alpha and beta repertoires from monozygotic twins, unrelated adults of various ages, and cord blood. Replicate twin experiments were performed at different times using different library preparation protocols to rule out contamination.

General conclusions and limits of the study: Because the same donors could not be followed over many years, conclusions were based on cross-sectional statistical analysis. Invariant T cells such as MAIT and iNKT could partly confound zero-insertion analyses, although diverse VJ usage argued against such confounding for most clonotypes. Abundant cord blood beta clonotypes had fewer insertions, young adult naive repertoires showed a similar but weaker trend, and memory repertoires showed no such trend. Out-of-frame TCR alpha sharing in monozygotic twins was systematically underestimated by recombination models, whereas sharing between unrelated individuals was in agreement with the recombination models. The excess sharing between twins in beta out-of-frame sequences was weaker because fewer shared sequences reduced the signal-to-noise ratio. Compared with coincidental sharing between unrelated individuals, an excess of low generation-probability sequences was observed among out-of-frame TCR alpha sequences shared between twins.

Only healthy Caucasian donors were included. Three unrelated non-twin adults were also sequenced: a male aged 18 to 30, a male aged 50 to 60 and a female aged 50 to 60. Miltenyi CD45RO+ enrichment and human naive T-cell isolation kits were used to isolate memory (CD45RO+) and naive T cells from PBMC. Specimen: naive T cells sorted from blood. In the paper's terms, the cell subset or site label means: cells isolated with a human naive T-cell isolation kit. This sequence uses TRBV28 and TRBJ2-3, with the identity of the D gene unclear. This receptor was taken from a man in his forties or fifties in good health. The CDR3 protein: CASKRTDTQCF. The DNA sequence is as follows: TGTGCCAGCAAACGCACAGATACGCAGTGTTTT.